This T cell receptor beta chain was recovered during a study of regulatory T cells in long-lasting Graves disease. Study conclusions and caveats: Rather than thyroid tissue, only peripheral blood underwent study.

Trimming took 7 bases from V and 7 from J; bases not matched to a gene: 11. The germline V gene encodes CDR1 MDHEN and CDR2 SYDVKM. The CDR3 consists of 15 residues. Time point defined: persistent/refractory GD, antithyroid drugs over 5 years with positive TRAb. Making the TCR library involved RNA that had been extracted from PBMCs. Libraries of TCR beta came from iRepertoire HTBI primers plus Arm-PCR of CDR3 regions. TCRdb analysed the multiplex PCR reads with MiXCR anew, one entry per CDR3 protein. The sample has 430,000 or so distinct CDR3 sequences, 21% seen once. Notes on this clonotype: Its specificity is unknown.

The chain combines TRBV28 with TRBJ2-7; TRBD1 agrees at 12 bases. Sequenced material: peripheral blood mononuclear cells (PBMCs), taken when the disease was refractory, from a patient treated with antithyroid drugs. The sequence was collected from a female donor with Graves disease. The CDR3 region is CASTTPGQGAWEQYF. In DNA, the CDR3 is TGTGCCAGCACCACTCCGGGACAGGGGGCTTGGGAGCAGTACTTC. Based on the CDR3 plus reference TRBV28 and TRBJ2-7, the full variable domain is DVKVTQSSRYLVKRTGEKVFLECVQDMDHENMFWYRQDPGLGLRLIYFSYDVKMKEKGDIPEGYSVSREKKERFSLILESASTNQTSMYLCASTTPGQGAWEQYFGPGTRLTVT.